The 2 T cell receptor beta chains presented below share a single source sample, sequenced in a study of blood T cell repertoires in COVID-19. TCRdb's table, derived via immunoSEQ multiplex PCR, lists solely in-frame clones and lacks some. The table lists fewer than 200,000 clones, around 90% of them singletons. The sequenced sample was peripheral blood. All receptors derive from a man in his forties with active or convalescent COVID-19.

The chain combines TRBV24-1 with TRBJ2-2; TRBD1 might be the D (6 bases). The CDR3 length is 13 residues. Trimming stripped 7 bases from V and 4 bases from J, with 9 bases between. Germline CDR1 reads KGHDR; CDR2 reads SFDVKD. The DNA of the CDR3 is TGTGCCACCAGGAAAGGGGGCACCGGGGAGCTGTTTTTT. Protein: CATRKGGTGELFF.

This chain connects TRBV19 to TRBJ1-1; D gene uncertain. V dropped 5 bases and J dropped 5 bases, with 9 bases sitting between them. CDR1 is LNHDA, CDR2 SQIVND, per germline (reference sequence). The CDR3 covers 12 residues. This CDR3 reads CASSWRGTEAFF. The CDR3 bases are TGTGCCAGTAGTTGGCGAGGGACTGAAGCTTTCTTT. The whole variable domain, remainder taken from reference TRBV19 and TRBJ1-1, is DGGITQSPKYLFRKEGQNVTLSCEQNLNHDAMYWYRQDPGQGLRLIYYSQIVNDFQKGDIAEGYSVSREKKESFPLTVTSAQKNPTAFYLCASSWRGTEAFFGQGTRLTVV.